Each of the 12 T cell receptor beta chains below was sequenced from the same sample in a study of identical twins' blood T cells. TCRdb re-derived calls from the 5' RACE reads in MiXCR, one entry per CDR3 protein. The sample lists about 370,000 distinct CDR3 sequences; roughly 28% were seen once. Material for sequencing was PBMCs. Receptors were obtained from a woman aged 18 to 55 in good health.

This clonotype was seen repeatedly, ten times or more. J is TRBJ2-5 and V is TRBV11-2; no reliable D call. Germline-derived CDR1 and CDR2 are SGHAT and FQNNGV. This CDR3 region has 14 residues. Trimming pared 1 base from V and 0 bases from J, leaving 6 bases between. As DNA, the CDR3 is TGTGCCAGCAGCTTAGGACTCGACCAAGAGACCCAGTACTTC. This sequence encodes CASSLGLDQETQYF.

This clonotype was detected a few times. The chain links TRBV20-1 to TRBJ1-5; unclear D gene. The CDR3 extends over 11 amino acids. Germline V CDR1 and CDR2: DFQATT, SNEGSKA (reference sequence). Between the trimmed V and J ends, which lost 6 bases and 7 bases, there was a span of 10 bases. CDR3 bases: TGCAGTGCCGCCAAGGGACAGCCCCAGCATTTT. Amino acid sequence: CSAAKGQPQHF.

V usage is TRBV29-1 and J usage is TRBJ2-3; D perhaps matches TRBD1 (6 bases). The CDR3 is made up of 14 amino acids. Trimming took 3 bases from V and 0 from J, leaving 10 bases between them. Germline lookup yields CDR1 SQVTM and CDR2 ANQGSEA. The DNA of the CDR3 is TGCAGCGTTGAGGCAGGGGCTAGCACAGATACGCAGTATTTT. This encodes CSVEAGASTDTQYF.

V gene TRBV4-1 combines with J gene TRBJ1-1; 7 bases align to TRBD1. Germline V gene sequence: CDR1 MGHRA, CDR2 YSYEKL. The V gene end was trimmed by 1 base and the J gene end by 4 bases; junction bases not matched to a gene: 6. CDR3 length: 15 residues. As DNA, the CDR3 is TGCGCCAGCAGCCAAGTGGGGGCAGGGGGCACTGAAGCTTTCTTT. Amino acids: CASSQVGAGGTEAFF.

This clonotype was picked up one time. Sequence at one end of the junction differs from germline and may be a read error. The CDR3 here is CSACLRAGSCNEQFF. The CDR3 DNA sequence: TGCAGCGCCTGCCTTCGCGCTGGGTCCTGCAATGAGCAGTTCTTC. The V call is TRBV29-1, the J call TRBJ2-1; D unclear. Germline V gene data show CDR1 as SQVTM and CDR2 as ANQGSEA. The CDR3 loop spans 15 amino acids.

The gene calls are TRBV29-1 and TRBJ2-1; TRBD2 matches 7 bases. V lost 5 bases and J lost 7; bases outside the gene matches: 8. Germline V CDR1 and CDR2: SQVTM, ANQGSEA. The CDR3 sequence is 13 residues long. The CDR3 DNA is TGCAGCGTTTGGGGGGGGAATCGGAATGAGCAGTTCTTC. Translating it yields CSVWGGNRNEQFF.

This chain joins TRBV12-3 or TRBV12-4 and TRBJ1-1; D perhaps matches TRBD1 (6 bases). The CDR3 totals 16 residues. Trimming removed 4 bases from V and 1 base from J, with 16 bases in between. The CDR3 sequence is CASSSPGGGRNTEAFF. DNA of the CDR3: TGTGCCAGCAGTTCTCCGGGCGGGGGGCGGAACACTGAAGCTTTCTTT.

This chain uses TRBV11-2 with TRBJ1-2, with D possibly matching TRBD1 (5 bases). CDR1 and CDR2 from the germline V gene are SGHAT and FQNNGV. The CDR3 contains 13 residues. The ends were cut back, 3 bases at V and 4 bases at J, with 9 bases in the middle. The CDR3 spells CASSLTAVYGYTF. CDR3 DNA: TGTGCCAGCAGCTTGACAGCAGTCTATGGCTACACCTTC.

About this clonotype itself: A much bigger clone sits one base away, suggesting this may be a read error. This chain links TRBV29-1 with TRBJ1-1; TRBD1 matches at 7 bases. After removal of 3 bases from V and 6 bases from J, the junction contained 7 bases not matched to a gene. Per germline, CDR1 SQVTM and CDR2 ANQGSEA. This CDR3 has 13 residues. CDR3 sequence reads: CSVDIDREAEAFF. As DNA, the CDR3 is TGCAGCGTTGATATCGACAGGGAGGCTGAAGCTTTCTTT.

The gene calls are TRBV13 and TRBJ2-1; TRBD1 might be the D (5 bases). V was pared by 4 bases and J by 2 bases, with 15 bases between. Per the germline V gene, CDR1 is PRHDT and CDR2 is FYEKMQ (reference sequence). This CDR3 has 16 amino acids. This CDR3 reads CASSWIGQEPYNEQFF. The CDR3 DNA reads as TGTGCCAGCAGCTGGATAGGACAAGAACCCTACAATGAGCAGTTCTTC. The variable domain in full, completed from reference TRBV13 and TRBJ2-1, reads AAGVIQSPRHLIKEKRETATLKCYPIPRHDTVYWYQQGPGQDPQFLISFYEKMQSDKGSIPDRFSAQQFSDYHSELNMSSLELGDSALYFCASSWIGQEPYNEQFFGPGTRLTVL.

The V gene is TRBV5-1, the J gene TRBJ2-7; TRBD1 matches 9 bases. The CDR3 has 17 residues. The germline V gene has CDR1 SGHRS and CDR2 YFSETQ. J gave up 6 bases and V 3 bases, and 16 bases lay outside the gene matches. CDR3 loop: CASSSYNRDREGREQYF. CDR3 nucleotide sequence: TGCGCCAGCAGCTCGTACAACCGGGACAGGGAAGGTCGCGAGCAGTACTTC.

The chain carries TRBV3-1 and TRBJ2-1, with 9 bases matching TRBD2. CDR3 length equals 14 residues. V shed 8 bases, J shed 7 bases, and the junction held 9 bases outside the gene matches. The V gene's germline CDR1 is LGHDT and CDR2 YNNKEL (reference sequence). DNA for the CDR3: TGTGCCAGCGGATCTAGCGGGGTTTCAAATGAGCAGTTCTTC. Amino acids: CASGSSGVSNEQFF.